The following is a T cell receptor (beta chain) sequence with its context. This record comes from a study of control samples from healthy donors and cancer patients. The CDR3 consists of 12 residues. Trimming removed 6 bases at V and 0 bases at J, with 5 bases between. In germline, CDR1 is MNHEY, CDR2 SMNVEV (reference sequence). The repertoire was sequenced with immunoSEQ multiplex PCR; TCRdb's copy has only in-frame clones and lacks some. The data hold 130,000 or so clones, with around 92% observed a single time. The clonotype originates from a man in his forties or fifties in good health. V gene TRBV27 combines with J gene TRBJ2-5, with D unclear. Sequencing was performed on blood. The CDR3 DNA follows: TGTGCCAGCAGCCGGTACCAAGAGACCCAGTACTTC. It translates to CASSRYQETQYF.